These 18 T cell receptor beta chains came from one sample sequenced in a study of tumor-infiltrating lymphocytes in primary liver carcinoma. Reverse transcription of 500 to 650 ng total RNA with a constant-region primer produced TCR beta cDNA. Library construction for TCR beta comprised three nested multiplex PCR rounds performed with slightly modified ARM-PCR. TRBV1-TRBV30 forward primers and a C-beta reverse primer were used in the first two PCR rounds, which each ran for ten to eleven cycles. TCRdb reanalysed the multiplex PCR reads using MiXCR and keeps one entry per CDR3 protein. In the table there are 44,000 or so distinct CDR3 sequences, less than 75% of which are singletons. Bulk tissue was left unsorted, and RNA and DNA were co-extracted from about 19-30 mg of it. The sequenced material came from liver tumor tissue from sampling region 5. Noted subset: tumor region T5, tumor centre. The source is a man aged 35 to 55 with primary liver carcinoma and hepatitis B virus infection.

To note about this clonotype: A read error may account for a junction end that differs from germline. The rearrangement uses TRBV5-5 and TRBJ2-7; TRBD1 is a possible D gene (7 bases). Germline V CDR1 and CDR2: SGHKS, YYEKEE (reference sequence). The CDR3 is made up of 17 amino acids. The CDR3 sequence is CASSFRVGGQSTYEQYF. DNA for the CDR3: TGTGCCAGCAGCTTCAGGGTCGGGGGACAGAGCACCTATGAGCAGTACTTC.

CDR3 loop: CASSYSVLAEEGVTQYF. CDR3 DNA sequence: TGTGCCAGCAGTTACTCGGTTCTAGCGGAAGAAGGGGTGACCCAGTACTTC. V gene TRBV6-5 combines with J gene TRBJ2-5; 7 positions match TRBD2. From germline, CDR1 is MNHEY and CDR2 SVGAGI. The CDR3 contains 17 residues. With V trimmed by 0 bases and J by 7 bases, 14 bases remained unmatched.

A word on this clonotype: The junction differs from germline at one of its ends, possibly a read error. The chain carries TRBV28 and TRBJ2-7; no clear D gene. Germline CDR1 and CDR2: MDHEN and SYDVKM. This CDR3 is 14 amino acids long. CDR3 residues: CAGSQLGSQYEQYF. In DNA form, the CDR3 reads TGTGCCGGCAGTCAGTTAGGCAGTCAGTACGAGCAGTACTTC. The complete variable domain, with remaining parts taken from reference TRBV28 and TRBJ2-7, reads DVKVTQSSRYLVKRTGEKVFLECVQDMDHENMFWYRQDPGLGLRLIYFSYDVKMKEKGDIPEGYSVSREKKERFSLILESASTNQTSMYLCAGSQLGSQYEQYFGPGTRLTVT.

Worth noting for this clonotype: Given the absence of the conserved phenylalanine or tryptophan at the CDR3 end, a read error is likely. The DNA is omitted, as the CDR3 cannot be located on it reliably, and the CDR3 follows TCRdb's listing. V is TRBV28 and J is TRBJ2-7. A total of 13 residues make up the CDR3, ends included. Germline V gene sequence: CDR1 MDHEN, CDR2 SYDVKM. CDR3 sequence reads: CASSALGSYELYI.

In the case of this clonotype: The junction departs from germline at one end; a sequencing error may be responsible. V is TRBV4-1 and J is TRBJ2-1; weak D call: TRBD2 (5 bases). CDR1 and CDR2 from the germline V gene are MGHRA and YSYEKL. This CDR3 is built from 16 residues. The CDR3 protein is CASIQAGNSVYNEQFF. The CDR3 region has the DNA TGCGCCAGCATCCAAGCCGGGAATAGCGTCTACAATGAGCAGTTCTTC.

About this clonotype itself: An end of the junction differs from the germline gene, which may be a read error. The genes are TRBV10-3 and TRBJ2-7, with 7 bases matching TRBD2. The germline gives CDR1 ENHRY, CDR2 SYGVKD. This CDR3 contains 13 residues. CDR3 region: CAITGLADHDQYF. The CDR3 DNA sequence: TGTGCCATCACTGGGCTAGCGGACCACGACCAGTACTTC.

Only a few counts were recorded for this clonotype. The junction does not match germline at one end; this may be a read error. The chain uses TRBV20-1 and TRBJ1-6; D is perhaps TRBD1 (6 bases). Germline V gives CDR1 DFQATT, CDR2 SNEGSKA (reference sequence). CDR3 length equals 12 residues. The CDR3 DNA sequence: TGCAGTGCTGGAGAGGGGGTTAAAGGCCTCCACTTT. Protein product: CSAGEGVKGLHF.

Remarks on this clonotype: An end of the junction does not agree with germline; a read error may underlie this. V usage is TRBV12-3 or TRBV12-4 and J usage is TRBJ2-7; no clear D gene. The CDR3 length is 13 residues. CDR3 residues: CASTRWEYYGQYF. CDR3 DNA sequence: TGTGCCAGCACACGATGGGAATACTACGGGCAGTACTTC.

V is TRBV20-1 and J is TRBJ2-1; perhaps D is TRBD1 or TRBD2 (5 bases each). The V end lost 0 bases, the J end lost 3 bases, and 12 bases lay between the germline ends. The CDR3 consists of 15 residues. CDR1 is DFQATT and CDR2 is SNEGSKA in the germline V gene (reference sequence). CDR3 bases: TGCAGTGCTAGAGAGGGGGTAGGGATCTACAATGAGCAGTTCTTC. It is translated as CSAREGVGIYNEQFF.

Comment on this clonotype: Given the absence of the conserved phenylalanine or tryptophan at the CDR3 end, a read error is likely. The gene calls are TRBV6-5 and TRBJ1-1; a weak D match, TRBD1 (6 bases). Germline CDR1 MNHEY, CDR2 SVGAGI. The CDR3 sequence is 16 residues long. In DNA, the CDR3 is TGTGTCAGCAGTTATACCTCGACAGGTCTGAACACTGAAGCTTTCTCT. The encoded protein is CVSSYTSTGLNTEAFS.

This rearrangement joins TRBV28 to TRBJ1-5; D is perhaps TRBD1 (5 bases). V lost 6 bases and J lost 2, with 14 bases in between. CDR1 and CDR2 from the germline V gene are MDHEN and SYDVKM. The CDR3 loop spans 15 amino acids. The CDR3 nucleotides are TGTGCCAGCAGACCTCAGGGAAGTGGCAATCAGCCCCAGCATTTT. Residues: CASRPQGSGNQPQHF.

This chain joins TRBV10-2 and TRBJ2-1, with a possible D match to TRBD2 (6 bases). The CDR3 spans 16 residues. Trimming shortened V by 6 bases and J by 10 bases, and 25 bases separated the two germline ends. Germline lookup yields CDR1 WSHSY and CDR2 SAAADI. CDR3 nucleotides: TGCGCCAGCAGCCTCACTACCGGGAGCTCCTTCAACGAGCAGTTCTTC. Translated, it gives CASSLTTGSSFNEQFF.

CDR3 sequence: CAGGAREPADTRYF. CDR3 coding DNA: TGTGCCGGAGGGGCACGGGAGCCCGCAGATACACGCTATTTT. The chain links TRBV11-2 to TRBJ2-3; possible D gene TRBD2, 6 bases. The CDR3 runs to 14 residues. V lost 11 bases and J 15 bases, leaving 30 bases between the germline ends. Looked up from germline, CDR1 is SGHAT and CDR2 is FQNNGV.

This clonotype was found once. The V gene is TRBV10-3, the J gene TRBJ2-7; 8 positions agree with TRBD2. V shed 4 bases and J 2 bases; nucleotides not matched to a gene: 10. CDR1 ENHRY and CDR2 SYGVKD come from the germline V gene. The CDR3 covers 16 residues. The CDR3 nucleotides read TGTGCCATCAGTGCCAGGCCGGAGGGACTAGCCTACGAGCAGTACTTC. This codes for CAISARPEGLAYEQYF.

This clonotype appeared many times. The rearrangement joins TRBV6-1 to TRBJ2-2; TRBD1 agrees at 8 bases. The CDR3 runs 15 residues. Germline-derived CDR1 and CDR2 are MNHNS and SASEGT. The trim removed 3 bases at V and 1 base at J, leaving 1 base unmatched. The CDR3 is CASSEGQVNTGELFF. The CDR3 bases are TGTGCCAGCAGTGAGGGACAGGTGAACACCGGGGAGCTGTTTTTT.

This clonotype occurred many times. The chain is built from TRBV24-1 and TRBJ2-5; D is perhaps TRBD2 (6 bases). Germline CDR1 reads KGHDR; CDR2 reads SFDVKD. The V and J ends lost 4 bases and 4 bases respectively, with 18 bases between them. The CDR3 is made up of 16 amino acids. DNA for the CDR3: TGTGCCACCAGTGAGGATGACGGGACTTCGGGAGAGACCCAGTACTTC. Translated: CATSEDDGTSGETQYF.

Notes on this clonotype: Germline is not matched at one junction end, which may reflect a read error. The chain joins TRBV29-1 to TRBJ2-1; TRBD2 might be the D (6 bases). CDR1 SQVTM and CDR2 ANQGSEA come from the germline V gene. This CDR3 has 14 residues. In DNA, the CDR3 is TGCAGCGTTGGGGAGGTCCCGCCATACAATGAGCGGTTCTTC. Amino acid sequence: CSVGEVPPYNERFF.

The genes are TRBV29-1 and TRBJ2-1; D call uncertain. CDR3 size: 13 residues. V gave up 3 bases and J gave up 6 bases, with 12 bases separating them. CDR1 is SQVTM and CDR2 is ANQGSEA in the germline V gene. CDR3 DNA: TGCAGCGTTGATACCCAGAGGAGCAATGAGCAGTTCTTC. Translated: CSVDTQRSNEQFF.